Below are 6 T cell receptor beta chains sequenced from a single sample in a study of OX40 agonist ivuxolimab in advanced cancers. Libraries were prepared by immunoSEQ multiplex PCR; TCRdb keeps only in-frame clonotypes and omits some of them. The data hold approximately 28,000 clones, with more than 70% observed a single time. The material sequenced was CD4+ or CD8+ T cells sorted from blood, taken in a trial of the OX40 agonist ivuxolimab. Receptors were obtained from an adult with an advanced solid tumor such as melanoma, head and neck, liver or kidney cancer.

This chain uses TRBV5-1 with TRBJ2-5; D is undetermined. Trimming left V 1 base short and J 2 bases short, with 6 bases between. Germline CDR1 and CDR2: SGHRS and YFSETQ. This CDR3 has 13 residues. CDR3 region: CASSLSAQETQYF. Written as DNA, the CDR3 is TGCGCCAGCAGCTTGTCTGCTCAAGAGACCCAGTACTTC.

The V call is TRBV28, the J call TRBJ2-5; 9 nucleotides align to TRBD1. This CDR3 region has 17 residues. The V gene end was trimmed by 3 bases and the J gene end by 6 bases; junction bases not matched to a gene: 14. Germline CDR1 is MDHEN and CDR2 is SYDVKM. CDR3 in amino acids: CASSFPAAGTGRQTQYF. CDR3 bases: TGTGCCAGCAGTTTCCCCGCGGCTGGGACAGGGCGACAGACCCAGTACTTC.

The chain uses TRBV5-1 and TRBJ2-3, with 7 bases matching TRBD2. V lost 4 bases and J lost 2; bases outside the gene matches: 7. Germline loops: CDR1 SGHRS, CDR2 YFSETQ. This CDR3 contains 15 residues. The chain's CDR3 is CASSIQAGDTDTQYF. The DNA for the CDR3 is TGCGCCAGCAGCATCCAGGCGGGGGACACAGATACGCAGTATTTT. The whole variable domain, filled in from reference TRBV5-1 and TRBJ2-3, reads KAGVTQTPRYLIKTRGQQVTLSCSPISGHRSVSWYQQTPGQGLQFLFEYFSETQRNKGNFPGRFSGRQFSNSRSEMNVSTLELGDSALYLCASSIQAGDTDTQYFGPGTRLTVL.

This clone turned up a few times. The V call is TRBV15, the J call TRBJ1-2; TRBD1 is a possible D gene (5 bases). Germline CDR1 reads LNHNV; CDR2 reads YYDKDF (reference sequence). V was pared by 3 bases and J by 8 bases, with 16 bases between. The CDR3 spans 14 residues. This CDR3 reads CATSRDITERGYTF. For the CDR3, the DNA is TGTGCCACCAGCAGGGACATCACCGAGAGGGGCTACACCTTC.

The chain has TRBV6-6 and TRBJ2-4; D might be TRBD2 (6 bases). Trimming took off 8 bases at V and 8 bases at J, with 13 bases between the two ends. CDR3 length: 12 amino acids. Germline V gene data show CDR1 as MNHNY and CDR2 as SVGAGI (reference sequence). The CDR3 protein is CASASGGDIQYF. The CDR3 DNA reads as TGTGCCAGCGCTTCAGGAGGGGACATTCAGTACTTC.

This chain joins TRBV19 and TRBJ2-3, with 8 bases fitting TRBD1. In germline, CDR1 is LNHDA, CDR2 SQIVND (reference sequence). Trimming took 3 bases from V and 6 from J; bases not matched to a gene: 11. This CDR3 has 16 amino acids. CDR3 in amino acids: CASSIWQGASRDTQYF. CDR3 sequence (DNA): TGTGCCAGTAGTATTTGGCAGGGGGCCAGCAGGGATACGCAGTATTTT. Together with reference TRBV19 and TRBJ2-3, the CDR3 gives the full variable domain: DGGITQSPKYLFRKEGQNVTLSCEQNLNHDAMYWYRQDPGQGLRLIYYSQIVNDFQKGDIAEGYSVSREKKESFPLTVTSAQKNPTAFYLCASSIWQGASRDTQYFGPGTRLTVL.